This TCR beta chain was found in a study of cytomegalovirus exposure and HLA in healthy donors. Study as a whole: A subsequent analysis stated that the 120 or so validation repertoires were run on the same platform as the roughly 620 first-cohort repertoires. Study observations and caveats: Across donors, most TCRs were seen rarely, yet some public ones were widespread. One later analysis, an examination of the 100 to 150 validation repertoires, found that first-cohort TCR clusters tended to co-occur in them. Altogether, 150 to 200 TCR beta chains were recorded as cytomegalovirus-associated.

As concerns this clone: Its antigen is not known.

Some clones are missing from TCRdb's copy, which holds only in-frame ones; the method was immunoSEQ multiplex PCR. The table shows about 110,000 clones, with approximately 96% occurring only once. V lost 4 bases to trimming and J lost 6 bases, with 19 bases between them. This CDR3 has 16 residues. Per germline, CDR1 MNHNY and CDR2 SVGAGI (reference sequence). This clonotype originated in a young woman in good health and CMV-seronegative. The genes are TRBV6-6 and TRBJ1-5; D not certain. What was sequenced was PBMCs. The CDR3 spells CASSSTTSGIGQPQHF. CDR3 in DNA: TGTGCCAGCAGTTCAACGACATCCGGTATCGGTCAGCCCCAGCATTTT.